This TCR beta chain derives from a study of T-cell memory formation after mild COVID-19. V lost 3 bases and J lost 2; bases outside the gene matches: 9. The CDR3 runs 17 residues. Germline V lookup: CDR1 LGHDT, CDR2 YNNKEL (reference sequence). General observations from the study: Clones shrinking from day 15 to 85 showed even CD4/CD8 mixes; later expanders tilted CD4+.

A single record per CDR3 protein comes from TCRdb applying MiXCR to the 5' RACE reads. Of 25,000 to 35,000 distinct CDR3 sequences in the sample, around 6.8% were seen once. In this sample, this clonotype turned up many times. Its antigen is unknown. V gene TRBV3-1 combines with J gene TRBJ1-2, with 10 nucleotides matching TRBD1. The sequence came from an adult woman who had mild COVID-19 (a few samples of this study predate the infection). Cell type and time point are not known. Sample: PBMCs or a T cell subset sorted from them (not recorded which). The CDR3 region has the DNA TGTGCCAGCAGCCACATGACAGGGGGCGCGTCCAACTATGGCTACACCTTC. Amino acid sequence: CASSHMTGGASNYGYTF.